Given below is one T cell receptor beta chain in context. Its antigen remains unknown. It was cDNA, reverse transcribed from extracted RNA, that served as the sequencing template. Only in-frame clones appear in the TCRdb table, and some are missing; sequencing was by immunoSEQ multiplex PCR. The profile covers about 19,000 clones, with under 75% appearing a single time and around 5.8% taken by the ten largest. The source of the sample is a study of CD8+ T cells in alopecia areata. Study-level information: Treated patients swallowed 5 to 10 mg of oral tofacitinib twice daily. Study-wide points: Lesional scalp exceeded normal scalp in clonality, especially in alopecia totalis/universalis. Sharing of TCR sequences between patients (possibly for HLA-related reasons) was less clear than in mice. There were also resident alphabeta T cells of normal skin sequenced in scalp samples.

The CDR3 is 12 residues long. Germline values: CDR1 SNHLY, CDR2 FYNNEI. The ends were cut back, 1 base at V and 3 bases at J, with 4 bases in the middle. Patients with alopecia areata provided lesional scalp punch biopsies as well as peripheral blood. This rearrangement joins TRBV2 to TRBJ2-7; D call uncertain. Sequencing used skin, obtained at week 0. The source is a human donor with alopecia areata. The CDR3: CASSEGYYEQYF. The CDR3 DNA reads TGTGCCAGCAGTGAAGGCTACTACGAGCAGTACTTC. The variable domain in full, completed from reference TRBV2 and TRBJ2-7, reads EPEVTQTPSHQVTQMGQEVILRCVPISNHLYFYWYRQILGQKVEFLVSFYNNEISEKSEIFDDQFSVERPDGSNFTLKIRSTKLEDSAMYFCASSEGYYEQYFGPGTRLTVT.